The 4 T cell receptor beta chains listed next were all sequenced from one sample in a study of T cells after posttransplantation cyclophosphamide. TCRdb's copy holds only in-frame clones and misses some; the assay was immunoSEQ multiplex PCR. The table includes about 21,000 clones, roughly nine tenths detected once. Control samples came 1 year after myeloablative marrow transplants with methotrexate plus calcineurin inhibitor. The starting material was PBMCs, obtained about 350 days after allogeneic stem cell transplant with calcineurin inhibitor and methotrexate. The receptors come from a female patient aged 30-39 years who received an allogeneic stem cell transplant from an unrelated donor, was CMV-positive, and had acute and chronic GVHD. The T cells may partly be graft donor cells.

A word on this clone: This CDR3 is missing its conserved last phenylalanine or tryptophan, likely due to a read error. This sequence joins TRBV6-6 and TRBJ2-7, with D tentatively TRBD2 (6 bases). CDR3 length: 16 amino acids. V was pared by 0 bases and J by 0 bases, with 12 bases between. Germline assignment: CDR1 MNHNY and CDR2 SVGAGI (reference sequence). The CDR3: CASSYSGGTSSYEQYA. The CDR3 bases are TGTGCCAGCAGTTACTCCGGCGGGACGAGCTCCTACGAGCAGTACGCC.

This chain uses TRBV6-5 with TRBJ1-4, with D unresolved. The CDR3 extends over 12 amino acids. Germline V gives CDR1 MNHEY, CDR2 SVGAGI. Between the trimmed V and J ends, which lost 8 bases and 1 base, there was a span of 5 bases. CDR3 residues: CASRGTNEKLFF. DNA of the CDR3: TGTGCCAGCCGAGGAACTAATGAAAAACTGTTTTTT.

The V and J genes are TRBV6-1 and TRBJ2-1, with no clear D. Trimming took 3 bases from V and 5 from J, leaving 14 bases between them. The CDR3 runs 15 residues. Germline lookup yields CDR1 MNHNS and CDR2 SASEGT. CDR3 amino acids: CASSDIWQYHNEQFF. The CDR3 bases are TGTGCCAGCAGTGATATTTGGCAGTATCACAATGAGCAGTTCTTC.

This rearrangement joins TRBV28 to TRBJ1-2; 7 positions match TRBD1. Germline loops: CDR1 MDHEN, CDR2 SYDVKM. The V gene end was trimmed by 6 bases and the J gene end by 2 bases; junction bases not matched to a gene: 6. This CDR3 is built from 14 residues. CDR3 DNA sequence: TGTGCCAGCAGCTCCGGACAGGCAAACTATGGCTACACCTTC. Translated: CASSSGQANYGYTF.